Listed here are 32 T cell receptor beta chains from one sample, sequenced in a study of spatial heterogeneity in lung cancer. Study-wide points: For expanded intratumoral alpha and beta TCRs, counts tracked tumor mutation counts.

Time point defined: sample taken at primary tumor resection. These receptors' antigens are unknown. MiXCR, applied by TCRdb to the 5' RACE reads, yields one record per CDR3 protein. This sample has 20,000 to 25,000 distinct CDR3 sequences; 4% to 5.5% occur once, and the top ten carry more than 8.5%. This specimen was lung tumor tissue, taken at surgery. These receptors were obtained from a male donor with early-stage non-small cell lung cancer.

This clonotype has at least ten counts. The chain joins TRBV12-3 or TRBV12-4 to TRBJ1-6; the match to TRBD1 covers 7 bases. V shed 4 bases, J shed 7 bases, and the junction held 4 bases outside the gene matches. The CDR3 spans 14 residues. The CDR3 sequence: CASSWGTVNSPLHF. For the CDR3, the DNA is TGTGCCAGCAGTTGGGGGACAGTCAATTCACCCCTCCACTTT.

This clonotype is labeled as medium-sized. This chain uses TRBV7-6 with TRBJ1-5; D call uncertain. Trimming removed 1 base from V and 2 bases from J, with 0 bases in between. CDR1 is SGHVS and CDR2 is FNYEAQ in the germline V gene. The CDR3 consists of 12 residues. Written as DNA, the CDR3 is TGTGCCAGCAGCTTAGGCAATCAGCCCCAGCATTTT. The encoded protein is CASSLGNQPQHF.

There are many counts of this clonotype. The chain carries TRBV19 and TRBJ2-7; 7 nucleotides match TRBD2. Germline CDR1 reads LNHDA; CDR2 reads SQIVND (reference sequence). The V segment lost 4 bases and the J segment 3 bases; nucleotides outside the gene matches: 6. CDR3 length equals 14 residues. The CDR3 nucleotides read TGTGCCAGTAGTACGTCGAGGGAGGGCTACGAGCAGTACTTC. This gives the protein CASSTSREGYEQYF.

This clonotype showed up many times. The rearrangement joins TRBV11-2 to TRBJ2-1; TRBD2 matches at 10 bases. The CDR3 is 14 residues long. Germline V gene sequence: CDR1 SGHAT, CDR2 FQNNGV. J lost 9 bases, V lost 5 bases, and 7 bases had no gene match. DNA of the CDR3: TGTGCCAGCAGCCCCAGACTAGCGGGTAGTGAGCAGTTCTTC. This translates into CASSPRLAGSEQFF.

This clonotype was seen ten or more times. The chain joins TRBV6-2 or TRBV6-3 to TRBJ2-3; D is undetermined. CDR3 length equals 14 residues. From germline, CDR1 is MNHEY and CDR2 SVGEGT. V was pared by 5 bases and J by 4 bases, with 13 bases between. The CDR3 here is CASSPPSWADTQYF. Written as DNA, the CDR3 is TGTGCCAGCAGTCCACCCTCTTGGGCAGATACGCAGTATTTT.

This clonotype was found many times. The rearrangement uses TRBV2 and TRBJ1-2; 7 nucleotides agree with TRBD1. Germline values: CDR1 SNHLY, CDR2 FYNNEI. The CDR3 runs 14 residues. V shed 4 bases, J shed 2 bases, and the junction held 4 bases outside the gene matches. In nucleotides, the CDR3 is TGTGCCAGCAGTGGACAGGGAACGAACTATGGCTACACCTTC. It yields the protein CASSGQGTNYGYTF.

This clonotype occurred many times. The chain has TRBV28 and TRBJ2-7, with a tentative D call TRBD2 (6 bases). V was shortened by 6 bases and J by 3 bases, with 15 bases between the two germline ends. The CDR3 runs 14 residues. CDR1 MDHEN and CDR2 SYDVKM come from the germline V gene. CDR3 loop: CASSGGGLDYEQYF. The CDR3 nucleotides read TGTGCCAGCAGCGGCGGAGGGCTCGACTACGAGCAGTACTTC.

This clonotype occurred many times. This chain connects TRBV7-2 to TRBJ2-7; maybe TRBD2 (6 bases). Germline CDR1 and CDR2: SGHTA and FQGNSA. V was clipped by 4 bases and J by 3 bases, with 16 bases between them. This CDR3 spans 15 amino acids. CDR3 in DNA: TGTGCCAGCAGCTCTACCGGGGGACGGAACTACGAGCAGTACTTC. Its protein is CASSSTGGRNYEQYF.

By share, this clonotype counts as medium-sized. The genes are TRBV12-3 or TRBV12-4 and TRBJ2-3, with D possibly called TRBD1 or TRBD2 (5 bases each). The CDR3 covers 13 residues. Trimming pared 3 bases from V and 6 bases from J, leaving 10 bases between. The CDR3 region has the DNA TGTGCCAGCAGTTTCCGGGGCTCCGATACGCAGTATTTT. Translating gives CASSFRGSDTQYF.

The rearrangement joins TRBV27 to TRBJ1-3; TRBD1 aligns across 8 bases. Germline CDR1 and CDR2: MNHEY and SMNVEV (reference sequence). The V segment lost 5 bases and the J segment 6 bases; nucleotides outside the gene matches: 9. CDR3 length: 15 residues. This CDR3 is CASSKNRDRINTIYF. CDR3 DNA: TGTGCCAGCAGTAAAAATCGGGACAGGATAAACACCATATATTTT.

Comments on this clonotype: A read error may be the cause here, since a much bigger clone is one base away. The genes are TRBV12-3 or TRBV12-4 and TRBJ2-7; D could derive from TRBD1 or TRBD2 (5 bases each). The V end lost 0 bases, the J end lost 3 bases, and 12 bases lay between the germline ends. The CDR3 totals 15 residues. CDR3 DNA sequence: TGTGCCAGCAGTTTAGCGGCCGGGGCGCTCTACGAGCAGTACTTC. The encoded protein is CASSLAAGALYEQYF.

The sample holds many counts of this clonotype. This chain uses TRBV6-2 or TRBV6-3 with TRBJ1-1, with TRBD1 matching 9 bases. V shed 6 bases and J 4 bases; nucleotides not matched to a gene: 12. Germline V gene lookup returns CDR1 MNHEY and CDR2 SVGEGT. CDR3 size: 16 residues. The CDR3 region has the DNA TGTGCCAGCAGACCCAAACAGGGGGCGGGAGGCACTGAAGCTTTCTTT. Amino acid sequence: CASRPKQGAGGTEAFF.

The table lists this clonotype with many counts. J is TRBJ1-1 and V is TRBV7-9; TRBD1 aligns across 7 bases. CDR1 SEHNR and CDR2 FQNEAQ come from the germline V gene (reference sequence). Unmatched junction bases numbered 7, after V lost 6 bases and J lost 0 bases. CDR3 length equals 15 residues. CDR3: CASRPPTGMNTEAFF. In DNA form, the CDR3 reads TGTGCCAGCAGACCCCCGACAGGGATGAACACTGAAGCTTTCTTT.

There are many counts of this clonotype. Here the CDR3 reads CSVTPGSGANVLTF. CDR3 DNA: TGCAGCGTTACCCCGGGGTCTGGGGCCAACGTCCTGACTTTC. The chain joins TRBV29-1 to TRBJ2-6; weak D call: TRBD2 (5 bases). CDR1 is SQVTM, CDR2 ANQGSEA, per germline. The CDR3 totals 14 residues. The V end lost 5 bases, the J end lost 1 base, and 9 bases lay between the germline ends. Full variable domain (rest looked up from reference TRBV29-1 and TRBJ2-6): SAVISQKPSRDICQRGTSLTIQCQVDSQVTMMFWYRQQPGQSLTLIATANQGSEATYESGFVIDKFPISRPNLTFSTLTVSNMSPEDSSIYLCSVTPGSGANVLTFGAGSRLTVL.

This clonotype appeared many times. V is TRBV27 and J is TRBJ2-1, with TRBD2 identical over 9 bases. The germline V gene encodes CDR1 MNHEY and CDR2 SMNVEV (reference sequence). The trim removed 4 bases at V and 7 bases at J, leaving 5 bases unmatched. The CDR3 spans 14 residues. CDR3 bases: TGTGCCAGCAGTTCGGGACTAGCAAGAAATGAGCAGTTCTTC. Translating gives CASSSGLARNEQFF.

This clonotype was seen at least ten times. V usage is TRBV28 and J usage is TRBJ2-3, with TRBD2 as a possible D gene (5 bases). CDR1 is MDHEN and CDR2 is SYDVKM in the germline V gene. Trimming cost V 3 bases and J 0 bases, with 10 bases left between them. The CDR3 loop spans 15 amino acids. The CDR3: CASSFGETSTDTQYF. DNA of the CDR3: TGTGCCAGCAGTTTCGGGGAGACTAGCACAGATACGCAGTATTTT. The whole variable domain, filled in from reference TRBV28 and TRBJ2-3, reads DVKVTQSSRYLVKRTGEKVFLECVQDMDHENMFWYRQDPGLGLRLIYFSYDVKMKEKGDIPEGYSVSREKKERFSLILESASTNQTSMYLCASSFGETSTDTQYFGPGTRLTVL.

This clonotype was seen repeatedly, ten times or more. The chain employs TRBV5-1 and TRBJ2-5; 12 bases agree with TRBD2. CDR1 is SGHRS, CDR2 YFSETQ, per germline. V lost 4 bases, J lost 5 bases, and 12 bases stayed unmatched. The CDR3 is 17 residues long. The CDR3 coding sequence is TGCGCCAGCAGCCTCTCCTCTAGCGGGGGGGGTCATGAGACCCAGTACTTC. Encoded protein: CASSLSSSGGGHETQYF.

The sample holds many counts of this clonotype. V usage is TRBV6-5 and J usage is TRBJ1-5; D gene ambiguous. The V gene lost 7 bases and the J gene lost 3 bases, with 16 bases spanning the gap. The length of the CDR3 is 15 residues. Per the germline V gene, CDR1 is MNHEY and CDR2 is SVGAGI. CDR3 sequence: CASTSLTEINQPQHF. The CDR3 DNA sequence: TGTGCCAGCACCTCACTGACCGAGATCAATCAGCCCCAGCATTTT.

This clonotype has at least ten counts. J is TRBJ2-2 and V is TRBV12-3 or TRBV12-4; 10 nucleotides align to TRBD1. J lost 4 bases, V lost 6 bases, and 5 bases had no gene match. There are 15 residues in the CDR3. In DNA form, the CDR3 reads TGTGCCAGCAGGGGGACAGGGGAAGCCACCGGGGAGCTGTTTTTT. Amino acids: CASRGTGEATGELFF.

This clonotype was detected a few times. J is TRBJ2-1 and V is TRBV7-2; D remains unclear. Germline assignment: CDR1 SGHTA and CDR2 FQGNSA. The CDR3 runs to 17 residues. The V gene lost 3 bases and the J gene lost 0 bases, with 15 bases spanning the gap. DNA for the CDR3: TGTGCCAGCAGCTTGCGCCCCCCGCTAGTCTCCTACAATGAGCAGTTCTTC. It codes for CASSLRPPLVSYNEQFF.

This clonotype is judged large. The chain couples TRBV7-9 to TRBJ1-3, with unresolved D. The CDR3 contains 13 residues. Germline-derived CDR1 and CDR2 are SEHNR and FQNEAQ (reference sequence). The V and J ends lost 3 bases and 6 bases respectively, with 9 bases between them. Here the CDR3 DNA reads TGTGCCAGCAGCTTTGATGAGGCAAACACCATATATTTT. As protein: CASSFDEANTIYF. The variable domain in full, completed from reference TRBV7-9 and TRBJ1-3, reads DTGVSQNPRHKITKRGQNVTFRCDPISEHNRLYWYRQTLGQGPEFLTYFQNEAQLEKSRLLSDRFSAERPKGSFSTLEIQRTEQGDSAMYLCASSFDEANTIYFGEGSWLTVV.

This clonotype appeared many times. V gene TRBV7-2 combines with J gene TRBJ2-7; D remains ambiguous. The germline V gene has CDR1 SGHTA and CDR2 FQGNSA. This CDR3 region has 14 residues. Trimming shortened V by 7 bases and J by 0 bases, and 13 bases separated the two germline ends. CDR3 coding DNA: TGTGCCAGCACCCAAGGCAGTTCCTCCTACGAGCAGTACTTC. This gives the protein CASTQGSSSYEQYF.

By share of the sample, this clonotype is medium-sized. J is TRBJ1-4 and V is TRBV7-2; 8 bases fit TRBD1. J gave up 6 bases and V 5 bases, and 11 bases lay outside the gene matches. Germline assignment: CDR1 SGHTA and CDR2 FQGNSA. The CDR3 has 16 amino acids. The CDR3 protein is CASSKTQGAVDEKLFF. The CDR3 nucleotides are TGTGCCAGCAGCAAAACCCAGGGGGCCGTGGATGAAAAACTGTTTTTT.

In this sample, this clonotype turned up many times. V and J are TRBV29-1 and TRBJ2-3, with 8 bases identical to TRBD2. The CDR3 is made up of 17 amino acids. The junction had 15 bases not matched to a gene; V was cut back by 3 bases and J by 4 bases. Germline values: CDR1 SQVTM, CDR2 ANQGSEA. The CDR3 coding sequence is TGCAGCGTTGAGGGGGCCACTAGCGGCCCTTCCCCAGATACGCAGTATTTT. As protein: CSVEGATSGPSPDTQYF.

This clonotype has a count of ten or more. The chain uses TRBV25-1 and TRBJ2-7; TRBD2 might be the D (5 bases). Trimming removed 0 bases at V and 6 bases at J, with 9 bases between. The CDR3 spans 13 residues. Germline V CDR1 and CDR2: MGHDK, SYGVNS. CDR3 coding DNA: TGTGCCAGCAGTGAATATGTGGGGAGCGAGCAGTACTTC. It is translated as CASSEYVGSEQYF.

This clonotype came up many times. The chain has TRBV10-3 and TRBJ2-5, with no clear D. Germline V gene lookup returns CDR1 ENHRY and CDR2 SYGVKD. This CDR3 has 11 amino acids. V was cut by 4 bases and J by 4 bases, with 4 bases left in between. DNA for the CDR3: TGTGCCATCAGTGGTGGAGAGACCCAGTACTTC. It codes for CAISGGETQYF.

This clonotype qualifies as medium-sized (0.01 to 0.1%). The V gene is TRBV28, the J gene TRBJ2-1; 11 bases fit TRBD2. The CDR3 consists of 16 residues. J was trimmed by 5 bases and V by 5 bases; bases with no gene match: 8. Germline assignment: CDR1 MDHEN and CDR2 SYDVKM. CDR3: CASSGTLAGGHNEQFF. For the CDR3, the DNA is TGTGCCAGCAGTGGAACTTTAGCGGGAGGGCACAATGAGCAGTTCTTC.

This clonotype was counted at least ten times. The V and J genes are TRBV18 and TRBJ2-7; D possibly corresponds to TRBD1 (5 bases). V dropped 3 bases and J dropped 5 bases, with 5 bases sitting between them. Germline CDR1 is KGHSH and CDR2 is LQKENI. This CDR3 is built from 11 residues. CDR3 bases: TGTGCCAGCTCACCCAGGGACGAGCAGTACTTC. Translation: CASSPRDEQYF.

This clonotype came up many times. The chain carries TRBV28 and TRBJ1-5, with D possibly TRBD1 on 6 matching bases. The germline V gene encodes CDR1 MDHEN and CDR2 SYDVKM. Trimming took 6 bases from V and 7 from J, leaving 19 bases between them. CDR3 size: 15 residues. The CDR3 here is CASRRDLGGGQPQHF. The CDR3 region has the DNA TGTGCCAGCAGACGGGACCTAGGGGGGGGACAGCCCCAGCATTTT.

At least ten counts were recorded for this clonotype. V gene TRBV5-1 combines with J gene TRBJ2-5, with D perhaps assigned TRBD1 or TRBD2 (5 bases each). V was trimmed by 4 bases and J by 5 bases, leaving 12 bases between them. The CDR3 is 13 amino acids. From germline, CDR1 is SGHRS and CDR2 YFSETQ. CDR3 DNA: TGCGCCAGCAGCCGAGGGGTAGAGGAGACCCAGTACTTC. Its protein product is CASSRGVEETQYF.

This clonotype was counted ten times or more. V is TRBV20-1 and J is TRBJ2-7; weak D call: TRBD2 (5 bases). The length of the CDR3 is 15 residues. The germline V gene encodes CDR1 DFQATT and CDR2 SNEGSKA (reference sequence). Written as DNA, the CDR3 is TGCAGCACCCAATCAGCGGCGTCTAGCTCCTACGAGCAGTACTTC. Its translation: CSTQSAASSSYEQYF.

In its sample, this clonotype ranks as medium-sized. The rearrangement uses TRBV30 and TRBJ2-6, with TRBD2 as a possible D gene (6 bases). CDR1 and CDR2 from the germline V gene are GTSNPN and SVGIG (reference sequence). The V gene lost 3 bases and the J gene lost 3 bases, with 12 bases spanning the gap. The CDR3 is made up of 15 amino acids. CDR3 nucleotide sequence: TGTGCCTGGAGGCCCGGAGGGAATGGGGCCAACGTCCTGACTTTC. Translation gives CAWRPGGNGANVLTF.